This T cell receptor beta chain was identified during a study of T cell responses to AZD1222 COVID-19 vaccine. Findings of the study overall: The donor group comprised mostly white British people and more females; the analysis possibly underestimated clonal diversity. Seropositive at baseline were only six or seven AZD1222 recipients. A reported finding is that nearly half of spike-specific TCRs target unmutated variant regions. Spike-specific TCRs gained breadth and depth after people received two AZD1222 doses.

Assay used: immunoSEQ multiplex PCR; TCRdb lists only in-frame clones, some missing. The data hold about 100,000 clones, with 87% observed a single time. V shed 0 bases, J shed 10 bases, and the junction held 7 bases outside the gene matches. Germline CDR1 SGHTA, CDR2 FQGNSA. The CDR3 has 16 amino acids. Concerning this clone: Its antigen remains unidentified.

This chain links TRBV7-2 with TRBJ1-6; the match to TRBD1 covers 9 bases. The TCR sequence derives from an adult in good health. Material: peripheral blood, obtained on day 0 of AZD1222 vaccination. CDR3 sequence: CASSLAGDRAKSPLHF. CDR3 DNA: TGTGCCAGCAGCTTAGCGGGGGACAGGGCGAAATCACCCCTCCACTTT.